The clone carrying this T cell receptor (beta chain) was observed a few times. These data originate in a study of cytomegalovirus exposure and HLA in healthy donors. Amplification used 60 Vbeta primers and 13 Jbeta primers. Method: immunoSEQ multiplex PCR; TCRdb's copy keeps in-frame clones and lacks some. The data show under 200,000 clones, 77% seen once. The CDR3 contains 15 residues. Germline V lookup: CDR1 MNHNS, CDR2 SASEGT. Trimming stripped 3 bases from V and 7 bases from J, with 18 bases between. The TCR sequence derives from a woman aged 40 to 55 in good health and CMV-seropositive. This chain connects TRBV6-1 to TRBJ1-2; the D gene is possibly TRBD1 (5 bases). The sequenced sample was PBMCs. The CDR3 DNA reads as TGTGCCAGCAGTGACCTTAACTTAGGGGAGGTTGGCTACACCTTC. The encoded protein is CASSDLNLGEVGYTF.